This T cell receptor beta chain was captured in a study of T cells after posttransplantation cyclophosphamide. General observations from the study: After PTCy, TRB diversity resembled that of CNI/methotrexate controls.

This clone was picked up many times. Its antigen is not identified. The protocol was immunoSEQ multiplex PCR, while the TCRdb copy is restricted to in-frame clones and leaves out a portion. Listed for the sample are approximately 24,000 clones, none seen a single time. The sequencing sample was made of PBMCs. This sequence originates from a woman in her sixties in good health, CMV-negative, and a related stem cell transplant donor.

The CDR3 sequence: CASSSLGQGLNTDTQYF. The CDR3 region has the DNA TGTGCCAGCTCTTCCCTAGGACAGGGGTTGAACACAGATACGCAGTATTTT. This chain links TRBV18 with TRBJ2-3, with TRBD1 matching over 9 bases. CDR3 length: 17 residues. The trim removed 6 bases at V and 2 bases at J, leaving 12 bases unmatched. Per the germline V gene, CDR1 is KGHSH and CDR2 is LQKENI.